This entry describes one T cell receptor (beta chain). These data are taken from a study of control samples from healthy donors and cancer patients. Sequenced by immunoSEQ multiplex PCR; TCRdb stores in-frame clones only, minus some. Counted here are over 120,000 clones, about 91% occurring once; the ten biggest clones make up about 3%. This CDR3 region has 15 residues. Looked up from germline, CDR1 is SGHVS and CDR2 is FNYEAQ. V trimming: 2 bases; J trimming: 4 bases; junction bases outside the gene matches: 2. The V and J genes are TRBV7-6 and TRBJ2-2, with 9 bases matching TRBD2. Material: blood. The receptor comes from a man aged 30-40 years in good health. CDR3 coding DNA: TGTGCCAGCAGCTTAAGGCGGGGGGGCACCGGGGAGCTGTTTTTT. As protein: CASSLRRGGTGELFF. Using reference TRBV7-6 and TRBJ2-2 for the parts outside the CDR3, the full variable domain is GAGVSQSPRYKVTKRGQDVALRCDPISGHVSLYWYRQALGQGPEFLTYFNYEAQQDKSGLPNDRFSAERPEGSISTLTIQRTEQRDSAMYRCASSLRRGGTGELFFGEGSRLTVL.